Presented here are 16 T cell receptor beta chains from one specimen sequenced in a study of T-cell memory formation after mild COVID-19. MiXCR was run by TCRdb on the 5' RACE reads, yielding one entry per CDR3 protein. The sample carries more than 110,000 distinct CDR3 sequences, less than 25% recorded once. Material: PBMCs or a T cell subset sorted from them (not recorded which). Receptors originate from an adult woman who had mild COVID-19 (a few samples of this study predate the infection). Cell type and time point are not known.

This chain connects TRBV12-5 to TRBJ2-7; D possibly corresponds to TRBD1 (6 bases). Germline V CDR1 and CDR2: LGHNT, FRNRAP. V lost 4 bases to trimming and J lost 1 base, with 17 bases between them. The CDR3 covers 16 residues. CDR3 protein: CASGSFEDSYSYEQYF. As DNA, the CDR3 is TGTGCTAGTGGTTCGTTTGAGGACAGTTATTCCTACGAGCAGTACTTC.

This clonotype was counted a few times. This chain joins TRBV5-1 and TRBJ2-1, with TRBD2 identical over 13 bases. J lost 8 bases, V lost 4 bases, and 6 bases had no gene match. The CDR3 runs to 15 residues. Germline CDR1 reads SGHRS; CDR2 reads YFSETQ. The CDR3 DNA follows: TGCGCCAGCAGCAAACTAGCGGGAGGGCCCCATGAGCAGTTCTTC. Translation gives CASSKLAGGPHEQFF.

The V gene is TRBV21-1, the J gene TRBJ2-5. TRBV21-1 is tagged as a pseudogene. This CDR3 region has 10 residues. This CDR3 reads CANDQETQYF. The DNA for the CDR3 is TGTGCGAACGACCAAGAGACCCAGTACTTC.

This clonotype came up a few times. The chain has TRBV28 and TRBJ2-1; D unresolved. There are 11 residues in the CDR3. CDR1 and CDR2 (germline): MDHEN, SYDVKM. Trimming removed 4 bases at V and 9 bases at J, with 7 bases between. The CDR3: CASSYRFEQFF. In DNA, the CDR3 is TGTGCCAGCAGTTATAGGTTTGAGCAGTTCTTC.

This clonotype has a handful of counts. The chain has TRBV15 and TRBJ1-5; D not certain. The CDR3 runs 15 residues. V gave up 1 base and J gave up 0 bases, with 7 bases separating them. Per germline, CDR1 LNHNV and CDR2 YYDKDF (reference sequence). The CDR3 DNA follows: TGTGCCACCAGCAGAGGTAGTAATAGCAATCAGCCCCAGCATTTT. The encoded protein is CATSRGSNSNQPQHF.

The sample holds a few counts of this clonotype. The chain joins TRBV14 to TRBJ1-2, with a tentative D call TRBD1 (6 bases). V dropped 4 bases and J dropped 4 bases, with 22 bases sitting between them. The CDR3 totals 17 residues. CDR1 SGHDN and CDR2 FVKESK come from the germline V gene. The CDR3 DNA is TGTGCCAGCAGCCCAGGGGAAAGACAGCGCATACTCTATGGCTACACCTTC. It is translated as CASSPGERQRILYGYTF.

The chain carries TRBV2 and TRBJ1-5; TRBD1 matches at 7 bases. Per the germline V gene, CDR1 is SNHLY and CDR2 is FYNNEI. V trimming: 1 base; J trimming: 5 bases; junction bases outside the gene matches: 11. This CDR3 spans 17 amino acids. The CDR3 DNA sequence: TGTGCCAGCAGTGAAGGGGAGGGACAGCCGTTCTATCAGCCCCAGCATTTT. This gives the protein CASSEGEGQPFYQPQHF.

This clonotype was seen a handful of times. The chain employs TRBV12-3 or TRBV12-4 and TRBJ2-3; the match to TRBD1 covers 8 bases. Trimming removed 3 bases from V and 2 bases from J; junction bases left unmatched: 10. This CDR3 has 17 residues. The CDR3: CASSFPSGGGSTDTQYF. Written as DNA, the CDR3 is TGTGCCAGCAGTTTCCCCTCAGGGGGCGGATCCACAGATACGCAGTATTTT.

This sequence joins TRBV6-5 and TRBJ2-2; D remains ambiguous. The germline CDR1 and CDR2 sequences are MNHEY and SVGAGI. The CDR3 runs 14 residues. V lost 2 bases and J lost 3, with 7 bases in between. The CDR3 sequence is CASSYAWDTGELFF. CDR3 nucleotides: TGTGCCAGCAGTTACGCGTGGGACACCGGGGAGCTGTTTTTT.

The table lists this clonotype with a few counts. The CDR3 here is CASSFALAQREVNEQFF. The CDR3 DNA is TGTGCCAGCAGCTTTGCGCTCGCCCAGCGGGAAGTCAATGAGCAGTTCTTC. The genes are TRBV11-2 and TRBJ2-1; TRBD2 agrees at 7 bases. CDR3 length: 17 amino acids. Trimming took 3 bases from V and 6 from J; bases not matched to a gene: 14. Germline CDR1 and CDR2: SGHAT and FQNNGV.

This clonotype was seen only a few times. J is TRBJ1-2 and V is TRBV11-2, with D tentatively TRBD1 (5 bases). The CDR3 contains 13 residues. Trimming took 3 bases from V and 2 from J, leaving 7 bases between them. Looked up from germline, CDR1 is SGHAT and CDR2 is FQNNGV. DNA for the CDR3: TGTGCCAGCAGCTTTGAGGGGAACTATGGCTACACCTTC. Translating it yields CASSFEGNYGYTF.

The chain's CDR3 is CASSSRGLAGGRGSYNEQFF. The CDR3 DNA is TGTGCCAGCAGCTCCAGGGGTCTAGCGGGAGGGCGAGGCTCCTACAATGAGCAGTTCTTC. The gene calls are TRBV9 and TRBJ2-1; 12 nucleotides agree with TRBD2. The CDR3 extends over 20 amino acids. J gave up 0 bases and V 4 bases, and 14 bases lay outside the gene matches. Germline CDR1 SGDLS, CDR2 YYNGEE.

This clonotype was counted between two and nine times. CDR3 DNA: TGTGCCAGCAGCGTAGTGGGAGAAACCTACGAGCAGTACTTC. It specifies CASSVVGETYEQYF. This chain uses TRBV9 with TRBJ2-7; D perhaps matches TRBD2 (5 bases). Germline CDR1 SGDLS, CDR2 YYNGEE. V lost 0 bases and J lost 2, with 9 bases in between. The CDR3 length is 14 residues. The full variable domain, rest sourced from reference TRBV9 and TRBJ2-7, is DSGVTQTPKHLITATGQRVTLRCSPRSGDLSVYWYQQSLDQGLQFLIQYYNGEERAKGNILERFSAQQFPDLHSELNLSSLELGDSALYFCASSVVGETYEQYFGPGTRLTVT.

The rearrangement links TRBV7-9 to TRBJ1-1; 10 positions agree with TRBD1. This CDR3 comprises 16 residues. V lost 4 bases, J lost 3 bases, and 8 bases stayed unmatched. Germline loops: CDR1 SEHNR, CDR2 FQNEAQ (reference sequence). This CDR3 is CASSSRDRGLDTEAFF. CDR3 bases: TGTGCCAGCAGCTCTCGGGACAGGGGCTTGGACACTGAAGCTTTCTTT.

This chain links TRBV12-3 or TRBV12-4 with TRBJ1-2, with 9 bases fitting TRBD1. The J segment lost 6 bases and the V segment lost 3 bases, leaving 5 bases of the junction unmatched. This CDR3 region has 14 residues. The CDR3: CASSLGDRDDGYTF. The CDR3 region has the DNA TGTGCCAGCAGTTTGGGGGACAGGGACGATGGCTACACCTTC.

This clonotype was found many times. V and J are TRBV20-1 and TRBJ2-3; D may be TRBD2 (6 bases). Germline CDR1 is DFQATT and CDR2 is SNEGSKA (reference sequence). V lost 6 bases, J lost 2 bases, and 18 bases lay in between. The CDR3 consists of 15 residues. CDR3 sequence (DNA): TGCAGTGCAATACCCTACCGGGAGTCCACAGATACGCAGTATTTT. It encodes CSAIPYRESTDTQYF.